Each of the 14 T cell receptor beta chains below was sequenced from the same sample in a study of molecular identifiers for immune sequencing clone quantification. TCRdb independently ran MiXCR on the PCR reads; one entry per CDR3 protein. The table records about 500,000 distinct CDR3 sequences, 20% to 25% of them present only once. Source material: naive CD8+ T cells from blood, with Jurkat cell RNA spiked in. Subset given: FACS-sorted CD8+CD4-CCR7+CD45RA+ naive T cells. The receptors derive from a human donor in good health. Some libraries in this study had Jurkat cell RNA spiked in.

This chain joins TRBV19 and TRBJ2-7; 8 positions match TRBD2. The CDR3 contains 13 residues. Germline CDR1 reads LNHDA; CDR2 reads SQIVND (reference sequence). V dropped 8 bases and J dropped 3; count of bases not matched to a gene: 6. The CDR3 nucleotides are TGTGCCAGTGGGAGCGGGAGTGACTACGAGCAGTACTTC. It encodes CASGSGSDYEQYF. Together with reference TRBV19 and TRBJ2-7, the CDR3 gives the full variable domain: DGGITQSPKYLFRKEGQNVTLSCEQNLNHDAMYWYRQDPGQGLRLIYYSQIVNDFQKGDIAEGYSVSREKKESFPLTVTSAQKNPTAFYLCASGSGSDYEQYFGPGTRLTVT.

The chain recombines TRBV20-1 with TRBJ2-3; 14 nucleotides line up with TRBD2. CDR1 and CDR2 from the germline V gene are DFQATT and SNEGSKA (reference sequence). The CDR3 loop spans 18 amino acids. Germline trimming cut 6 bases from V and 3 bases from J; bases unmatched to any gene: 14. The CDR3 protein is CSAPGLAGVVRETDTQYF. The CDR3 DNA sequence: TGCAGTGCCCCGGGACTAGCGGGGGTAGTCAGGGAGACAGATACGCAGTATTTT.

This clonotype was recorded once. The chain links TRBV27 to TRBJ1-6, with D possibly matching TRBD1 (5 bases). The CDR3 is 16 residues long. The V gene's germline CDR1 is MNHEY and CDR2 SMNVEV (reference sequence). The V end lost 8 bases, the J end lost 6 bases, and 20 bases lay between the germline ends. The CDR3 sequence is CASGPSSGAVNSPLHF. As DNA, the CDR3 is TGTGCCAGCGGTCCGTCCAGCGGGGCAGTTAATTCACCCCTCCACTTT.

In the case of this clonotype: One end of the junction is discordant with germline, which a read error may explain. This chain links TRBV20-1 with TRBJ1-1, with D maybe TRBD1 (6 bases). The CDR3 has 15 amino acids. Germline V gene data show CDR1 as DFQATT and CDR2 as SNEGSKA (reference sequence). CDR3 sequence reads: CGASNKDRLNTEAFF. For the CDR3, the DNA is TGCGGTGCTAGTAATAAAGACAGGCTGAACACTGAAGCTTTCTTT.

Of note for this clonotype: This may be a read error, as it is one base from a much larger clone. The conserved phenylalanine or tryptophan normally closing the CDR3 is absent here, so this likely arose from a read error. The J gene is TRBJ1-5, the V gene TRBV28; D gene uncertain. The CDR3 covers 15 residues. V gave up 3 bases and J gave up 3 bases, with 12 bases separating them. The germline V gene encodes CDR1 MDHEN and CDR2 SYDVKM. The CDR3 coding sequence is TGTGCCAGCAGTTTCTTTACTTCGGACAATCAGCCCCAGCATGTT. It is translated as CASSFFTSDNQPQHV.

This clonotype was observed a few times. V usage is TRBV7-9 and J usage is TRBJ1-6; 7 nucleotides line up with TRBD1. The germline V gene has CDR1 SEHNR and CDR2 FQNEAQ (reference sequence). The CDR3 sequence is 12 residues long. V lost 6 bases, J lost 11 bases, and 4 bases stayed unmatched. CDR3 protein: CASRSTGPPLHF. CDR3 bases: TGTGCCAGCAGGTCGACAGGGCCACCCCTCCACTTT.

To note about this clonotype: Possible read error: a much larger clone is one base away. The V gene is TRBV6-2 or TRBV6-3, the J gene TRBJ2-7; weak D call: TRBD1 (6 bases). Germline V CDR1 and CDR2: MNHEY, SVGEGT. This CDR3 has 16 amino acids. CDR3 amino acids: CASSYAIRDTGYERYF. The CDR3, as DNA: TGTGCCAGCAGTTACGCTATCCGGGACACTGGCTACGAGCGGTACTTC.

This clonotype showed up just once. A much larger clone differs by one base, so this may be a read error. This chain connects TRBV20-1 to TRBJ2-3; D is undetermined. CDR1 and CDR2 from the germline V gene are DFQATT and SNEGSKA (reference sequence). The V end lost 0 bases, the J end lost 4 bases, and 14 bases lay between the germline ends. CDR3 length equals 15 residues. This chain's CDR3 is CSARDLRSAADTQYF. The CDR3 coding sequence is TGCAGTGCTAGAGATCTGAGGTCAGCCGCAGATACGCAGTATTTT.

In this sample, this clonotype turned up many times. The rearrangement links TRBV4-3 to TRBJ2-3, with TRBD2 as a possible D gene (6 bases). The CDR3 consists of 17 residues. Between the trimmed V and J ends, which lost 3 bases and 4 bases, there was a span of 20 bases. From germline, CDR1 is LGHNA and CDR2 YSLEER. This CDR3 is CASSHLSSGFDADTQYF. In nucleotides, the CDR3 is TGCGCCAGCAGCCACTTAAGCAGCGGGTTTGATGCAGATACGCAGTATTTT.

The rearrangement links TRBV27 to TRBJ2-7; D is possibly TRBD2 (7 bases). Trimming stripped 8 bases from V and 5 bases from J, with 13 bases between. Germline V gene lookup returns CDR1 MNHEY and CDR2 SMNVEV (reference sequence). The CDR3 loop spans 12 amino acids. This CDR3 is CASGGALNEQYF. The CDR3 bases are TGTGCCAGCGGGGGGGCCTTGAACGAGCAGTACTTC.

This chain links TRBV14 with TRBJ2-1; 9 bases map to TRBD1. V gave up 1 base and J gave up 4 bases; unmatched junction bases: 2. The germline V gene encodes CDR1 SGHDN and CDR2 FVKESK. The CDR3 extends over 15 amino acids. Written as DNA, the CDR3 is TGTGCCAGCAGCCAAGTACAGGGGGCGTACAATGAGCAGTTCTTC. Translating it yields CASSQVQGAYNEQFF.

CDR3 sequence (DNA): TGTGCCAGCAGCGCCGAAGGGACTTCGGAAGAGACCCAGTACTTC. As protein: CASSAEGTSEETQYF. The chain links TRBV7-3 to TRBJ2-5, with D maybe TRBD2 (6 bases). The CDR3 is 15 amino acids. V shed 5 bases and J shed 3 bases, with 16 bases lying between them. Germline lookup yields CDR1 SGHTA and CDR2 FQGTGA. Full variable domain (remainder filled in from reference TRBV7-3 and TRBJ2-5): GAGVSQTPSNKVTEKGKYVELRCDPISGHTALYWYRQSLGQGPEFLIYFQGTGAADDSGLPNDRFFAVRPEGSVSTLKIQRTERGDSAVYLCASSAEGTSEETQYFGPGTRLLVL.

The genes are TRBV28 and TRBJ2-7, with 13 nucleotides matching TRBD2. V gave up 6 bases and J gave up 1 base; unmatched junction bases: 12. CDR1 is MDHEN, CDR2 SYDVKM, per germline. The CDR3 consists of 18 residues. CDR3 sequence: CASSLPYPGLAGSYEQYF. The CDR3, as DNA: TGTGCCAGCAGCTTACCGTATCCGGGACTAGCGGGATCCTACGAGCAGTACTTC.

A note on this clonotype: Just one base apart from a much larger clone, this may be a read error. The chain carries TRBV11-2 and TRBJ2-1; the D gene is possibly TRBD1 (6 bases). The CDR3 is 15 residues long. Germline CDR1 SGHAT, CDR2 FQNNGV. CDR3 amino acids: CASSPRGAAYNKQFF. As DNA, the CDR3 is TGTGCCAGCAGCCCCAGGGGAGCGGCTTACAATAAGCAGTTCTTC.